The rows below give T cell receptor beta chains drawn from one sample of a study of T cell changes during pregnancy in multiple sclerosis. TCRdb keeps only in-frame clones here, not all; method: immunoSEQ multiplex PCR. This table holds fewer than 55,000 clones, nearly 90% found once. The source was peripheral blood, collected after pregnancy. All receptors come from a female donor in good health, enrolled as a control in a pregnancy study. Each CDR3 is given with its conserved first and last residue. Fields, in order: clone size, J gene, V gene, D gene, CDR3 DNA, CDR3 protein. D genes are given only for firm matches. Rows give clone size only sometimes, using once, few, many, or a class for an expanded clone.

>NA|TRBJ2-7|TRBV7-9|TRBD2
TGTGCCAGCAGCTTAAGCGGGGGCTACGAGCAGTACTTC
CASSLSGGYEQYF
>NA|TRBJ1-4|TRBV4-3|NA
TGCGCCAGCAGCCAAGAGAGGAAAGGAAAACTGTTTTTT
CASSQERKGKLFF
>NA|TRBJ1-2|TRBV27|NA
TGTGCCAGCAGTTTGAATGCAGGGATTAGCTATGGCTACACCTTC
CASSLNAGISYGYTF
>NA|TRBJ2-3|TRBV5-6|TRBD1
TGTGCCAGCAGTCCCCCAGGGGGCGCAGATACGCAGTATTTT
CASSPPGGADTQYF
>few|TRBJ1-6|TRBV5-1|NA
TGCGCCAGCAGCTGGGCCCGGGGGAATTCACCCCTCCACTTT
CASSWARGNSPLHF
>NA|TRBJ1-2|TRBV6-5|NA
TGTGCCAGCAGTTGGGGGGGCGGCTACACCTTC
CASSWGGGYTF
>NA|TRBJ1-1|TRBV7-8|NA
TGTGCCAGCAGCCAGCGGACAGCGAACACTGAAGCTTTCTTT
CASSQRTANTEAFF
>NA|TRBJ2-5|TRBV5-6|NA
TGTGCCAGCAGCTTGTTTGCGGGGGCCTCGTACCAAGAGACCCAGTACTTC
CASSLFAGASYQETQYF
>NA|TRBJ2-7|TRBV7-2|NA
TGTGCCAGCAGCCACACCTACGAGCAGTACTTC
CASSHTYEQYF
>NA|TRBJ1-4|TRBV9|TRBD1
TGTGCCAGCAGCATATCAGGGGGCGCGAATGAAAAACTGTTTTTT
CASSISGGANEKLFF
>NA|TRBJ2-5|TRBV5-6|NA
TGTGCCAGCAGCTTGTCTCAAGAGACCCAGTACTTC
CASSLSQETQYF
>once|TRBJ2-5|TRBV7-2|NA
TGTGCCAGCAGCTTAAACGGACAGCAAGAGACCCAGTACTTC
CASSLNGQQETQYF
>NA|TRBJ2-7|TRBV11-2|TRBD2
TGTGCCAGCAGCCAATATTCCCTAGCGGGGGGGGTGTACGAGCAGTACTTC
CASSQYSLAGGVYEQYF
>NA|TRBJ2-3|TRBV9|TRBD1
TGTGCCAGCAGCGAAGGACAGGAGACAGATACGCAGTATTTT
CASSEGQETDTQYF
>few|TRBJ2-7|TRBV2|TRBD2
TGTGCCAGCAGTGAGGCTAGCGGGACTTACGAGCAGTACTTC
CASSEASGTYEQYF
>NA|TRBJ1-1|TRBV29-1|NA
TGCAGCGGCTGGACAGTCAGCACTGAAGCTTTCTTT
CSGWTVSTEAFF
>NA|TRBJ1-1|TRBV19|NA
TGTGCCACTTCCGCGGGGGAGGGCACTGAAGCTTTCTTT
CATSAGEGTEAFF
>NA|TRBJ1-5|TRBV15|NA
TGTGCCACCAGCCTGGAGAGCTATAGCAATCAGCCCCAGCATTTT
CATSLESYSNQPQHF
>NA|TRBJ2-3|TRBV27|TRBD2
TGTGCCAGCAAGCCGCCCAGGTCCGCCGGGACTAGCCTCAGCACAGATACGCAGTATTTT
CASKPPRSAGTSLSTDTQYF
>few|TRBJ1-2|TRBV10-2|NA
TGCGCCAGCACTACAGGGAAGGGCTATGGCTACACCTTC
CASTTGKGYGYTF
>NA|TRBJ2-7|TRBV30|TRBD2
TGTGCCTGGAGTACCGGGACTAGCGGGATGATTCGCGAGCAGTACTTC
CAWSTGTSGMIREQYF
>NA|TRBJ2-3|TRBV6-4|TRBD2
TGTGCCAGCAGTGAGAGCGGGGGAAGCACAGATACGCAGTATTTT
CASSESGGSTDTQYF
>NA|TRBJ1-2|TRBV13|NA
TGTGCCAGCAGCTTAGGCCTGGGACACATCTATGGCTACACCTTC
CASSLGLGHIYGYTF
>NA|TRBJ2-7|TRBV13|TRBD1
TGTGCCATCCCAATCATCGGGACAGGGGTCCACGAGCAGTACTTC
CAIPIIGTGVHEQYF
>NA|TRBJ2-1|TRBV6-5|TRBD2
TGTGCCAGCAGTAGACTAGCGGGGAACAATGAGCAGTTCTTC
CASSRLAGNNEQFF
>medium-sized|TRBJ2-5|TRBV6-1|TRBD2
TGTGCCAGCAGTGAACTAGCGGGGGCCGAAGAGACCCAGTACTTC
CASSELAGAEETQYF
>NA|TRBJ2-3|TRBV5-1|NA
TGCGCCAGCAGCCGCGACAATCTAGGGGCGGGCACAGATACGCAGTATTTT
CASSRDNLGAGTDTQYF
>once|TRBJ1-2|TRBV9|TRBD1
TGTGCCAGCAGCGTAGAGGAGGACAGGGTGCATGGCTACACCTTC
CASSVEEDRVHGYTF
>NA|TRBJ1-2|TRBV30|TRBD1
TGTGCCTGGTTCCCGGGACAGACCTATGGCTACACCTTC
CAWFPGQTYGYTF
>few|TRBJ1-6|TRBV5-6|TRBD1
TGTGCCAGCAGCTTGGGGACAGGAAAAAATTCACCCCTCCACTTT
CASSLGTGKNSPLHF
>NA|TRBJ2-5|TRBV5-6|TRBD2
TGTGCCAGCAGCCACAAGCGGGGGGGCTATGGGACCCAGTACTTC
CASSHKRGGYGTQYF
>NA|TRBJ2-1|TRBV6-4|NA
TGTGCCAGCAGTGTTAGTAGCGGAGCCCACAATGAGCAGTTCTTC
CASSVSSGAHNEQFF
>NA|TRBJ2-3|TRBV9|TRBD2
TGTGCCAGCAGCGTAGAGGGACTAGCGGGGGGGGTTAGCACAGATACGCAGTATTTT
CASSVEGLAGGVSTDTQYF